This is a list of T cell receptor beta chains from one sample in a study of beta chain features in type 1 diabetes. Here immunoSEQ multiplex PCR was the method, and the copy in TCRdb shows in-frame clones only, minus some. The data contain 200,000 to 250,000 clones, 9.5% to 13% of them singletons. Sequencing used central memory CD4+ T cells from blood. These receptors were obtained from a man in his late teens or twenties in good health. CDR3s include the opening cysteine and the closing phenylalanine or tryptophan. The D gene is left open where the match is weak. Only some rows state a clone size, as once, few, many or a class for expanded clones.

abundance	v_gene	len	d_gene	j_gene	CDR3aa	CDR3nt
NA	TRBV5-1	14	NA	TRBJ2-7	CASRLAEGTYEQYF	TGCGCCAGCAGATTAGCGGAGGGCACCTACGAGCAGTACTTC
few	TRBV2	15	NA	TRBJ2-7	CASSPLADPNYEQYF	TGTGCCAGCAGTCCTCTTGCGGACCCAAACTACGAGCAGTACTTC
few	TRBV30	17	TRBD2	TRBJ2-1	CAWRRGRGVAGNNEQFF	TGTGCCTGGAGACGGGGGCGCGGGGTAGCGGGAAACAATGAGCAGTTCTTC
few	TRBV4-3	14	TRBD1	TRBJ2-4	CASSQGETGSIQYF	TGCGCCAGCAGCCAAGGGGAGACAGGGAGCATTCAGTACTTC
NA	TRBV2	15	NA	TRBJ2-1	CASKGSGGKGNEQFF	TGTGCCAGCAAAGGGAGTGGGGGTAAGGGCAATGAGCAGTTCTTC
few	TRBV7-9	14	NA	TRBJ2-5	CASSSTDRGETQYF	TGTGCCAGCAGCTCCACGGATCGGGGGGAGACCCAGTACTTC
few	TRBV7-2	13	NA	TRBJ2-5	CASSPRGQETQYF	TGTGCCAGCAGCCCCCGGGGTCAAGAGACCCAGTACTTC
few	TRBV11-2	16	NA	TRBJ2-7	CASSLEGTGSTYEQYF	TGTGCCAGCAGCTTAGAGGGAACAGGGAGTACCTACGAGCAGTACTTC
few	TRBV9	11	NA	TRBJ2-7	CASAGSGEQYF	TGTGCCAGCGCGGGGTCGGGTGAGCAGTACTTC
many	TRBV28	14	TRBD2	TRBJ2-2	CASSSSGSTGELFF	TGTGCCAGCAGTTCTAGCGGAAGCACCGGGGAGCTGTTTTTT
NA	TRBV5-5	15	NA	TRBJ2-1	CASSLAASSYNEQFF	TGTGCCAGCAGCTTGGCAGCGAGCTCCTACAATGAGCAGTTCTTC
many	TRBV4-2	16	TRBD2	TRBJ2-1	CASSQAPSGPYNEQFF	TGTGCCAGCAGCCAAGCCCCTAGCGGGCCTTATAATGAGCAGTTCTTC
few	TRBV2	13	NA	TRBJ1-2	CASSEGQSYGYTF	TGTGCCAGCAGTGAAGGGCAGTCCTATGGCTACACCTTC
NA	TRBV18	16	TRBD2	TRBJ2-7	CASSQRLAGGRDEQYF	TGTGCCAGCTCACAAAGACTAGCGGGAGGTCGGGACGAGCAGTACTTC
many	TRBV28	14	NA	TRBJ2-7	CASSLGQGLGEQYF	TGTGCCAGCAGTTTAGGTCAGGGGCTTGGCGAGCAGTACTTC
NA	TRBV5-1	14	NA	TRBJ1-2	CASSPEGQFHGYTF	TGCGCCAGCAGCCCGGAAGGGCAGTTTCATGGCTACACCTTC
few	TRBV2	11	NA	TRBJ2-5	CASTFQETQYF	TGTGCCAGCACCTTCCAAGAGACCCAGTACTTC
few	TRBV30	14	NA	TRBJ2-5	CAWSVWDTQETQYF	TGTGCCTGGAGTGTATGGGACACCCAAGAGACCCAGTACTTC